Below are 28 T cell receptor beta chains sequenced from a single sample in a study of T-cell memory formation after mild COVID-19. A single record per CDR3 protein comes from TCRdb applying MiXCR to the 5' RACE reads. Seen here are approximately 350,000 distinct CDR3 sequences, approximately 13% observed once, and the top ten hold 20% to 25%. The sequencing sample was made of PBMCs or a T cell subset sorted from them (not recorded which). These receptors all stem from a man aged 18 to 29 who had mild COVID-19 (a few samples of this study predate the infection). Cell type and time point are not known.

This chain joins TRBV7-2 and TRBJ2-5; D perhaps matches TRBD1 (5 bases). The CDR3 covers 15 residues. Between the trimmed V and J ends, which lost 1 base and 9 bases, there was a span of 18 bases. CDR1 is SGHTA, CDR2 FQGNSA, per germline. The CDR3 region is CASSLEGVTVDPQYF. In DNA form, the CDR3 reads TGTGCCAGCAGCTTAGAAGGGGTAACAGTAGATCCCCAGTACTTC.

This clonotype was counted many times. The chain couples TRBV7-2 to TRBJ2-1, with TRBD2 identical over 9 bases. The CDR3 is made up of 15 amino acids. Trimming took 2 bases from V and 7 from J; bases not matched to a gene: 6. Per germline, CDR1 SGHTA and CDR2 FQGNSA. CDR3 nucleotide sequence: TGTGCCAGCAGCTTAATGGCTAGCGGGGCGAATGAGCAGTTCTTC. It specifies CASSLMASGANEQFF. Supplemented by reference TRBV7-2 and TRBJ2-1, the full variable domain reads GAGVSQSPSNKVTEKGKDVELRCDPISGHTALYWYRQSLGQGLEFLIYFQGNSAPDKSGLPSDRFSAERTGGSVSTLTIQRTQQEDSAVYLCASSLMASGANEQFFGPGTRLTVL.

This sequence joins TRBV7-9 and TRBJ1-5; TRBD1 aligns across 8 bases. Germline lookup yields CDR1 SEHNR and CDR2 FQNEAQ (reference sequence). The V and J ends lost 5 bases and 6 bases, in that order; junction bases with no gene match: 6. This CDR3 has 14 amino acids. CDR3 protein: CASSPSGGGQPQHF. The CDR3 coding sequence is TGTGCCAGCAGCCCCTCAGGGGGCGGTCAGCCCCAGCATTTT. Based on the CDR3 plus reference TRBV7-9 and TRBJ1-5, the full variable domain is DTGVSQNPRHKITKRGQNVTFRCDPISEHNRLYWYRQTLGQGPEFLTYFQNEAQLEKSRLLSDRFSAERPKGSFSTLEIQRTEQGDSAMYLCASSPSGGGQPQHFGDGTRLSIL.

V usage is TRBV5-1 and J usage is TRBJ2-2; 7 positions agree with TRBD1. Unmatched junction bases numbered 3, after V lost 4 bases and J lost 0 bases. Germline V gene data show CDR1 as SGHRS and CDR2 as YFSETQ. The CDR3 extends over 15 amino acids. This CDR3 is CASSTGTANTGELFF. Written as DNA, the CDR3 is TGCGCCAGCAGCACAGGGACAGCGAACACCGGGGAGCTGTTTTTT.

V is TRBV3-1 and J is TRBJ2-5, with 16 bases that match TRBD2. Germline V gene sequence: CDR1 LGHDT, CDR2 YNNKEL (reference sequence). CDR3 length: 18 residues. Trimming removed 3 bases from V and 4 bases from J; junction bases left unmatched: 8. The CDR3 DNA is TGTGCCAGCAGCCAGCCGGGACTAGCGGGGGGGATGCGAGAGACCCAGTACTTC. This codes for CASSQPGLAGGMRETQYF.

Only a few counts were recorded for this clonotype. The rearrangement uses TRBV7-3 and TRBJ2-2; maybe TRBD2 (6 bases). The germline V gene encodes CDR1 SGHTA and CDR2 FQGTGA. Trimming left V 4 bases short and J 1 base short, with 13 bases between. The CDR3 runs 16 residues. The chain's CDR3 is CASSSLGRGNTGELFF. CDR3 nucleotides: TGTGCCAGCAGCTCCCTCGGGCGGGGGAACACCGGGGAGCTGTTTTTT.

This clonotype appeared a few times. The chain employs TRBV5-6 and TRBJ2-3; maybe TRBD2 (6 bases). Germline V CDR1 and CDR2: SGHDT, YYEEEE. The CDR3 runs 13 residues. V lost 3 bases to trimming and J lost 5 bases, with 10 bases between them. The CDR3 is CASSWDLRDTQYF. The CDR3, as DNA: TGTGCCAGCAGCTGGGACTTGCGAGATACGCAGTATTTT.

This clonotype was seen a few times. V usage is TRBV7-8 and J usage is TRBJ1-5; D uncertain. V was shortened by 1 base and J by 2 bases, with 9 bases between the two germline ends. The length of the CDR3 is 15 residues. CDR1 is SGHVS, CDR2 FQNEAQ, per germline. CDR3: CASSLEGRRNQPQHF. DNA of the CDR3: TGTGCCAGCAGCTTAGAGGGCAGGCGCAATCAGCCCCAGCATTTT.

At least ten counts were recorded for this clonotype. The rearrangement links TRBV7-3 to TRBJ2-1, with a possible D match to TRBD1 (6 bases). Trimming shortened V by 1 base and J by 4 bases, and 14 bases separated the two germline ends. The CDR3 has 16 amino acids. In germline, CDR1 is SGHTA, CDR2 FQGTGA. The CDR3, as DNA: TGTGCCAGCAGCTTAAAGGCGCAGGGGCGATACAATGAGCAGTTCTTC. Its translation is CASSLKAQGRYNEQFF.

J is TRBJ2-5 and V is TRBV5-1, with D possibly being TRBD2 (6 bases). Germline lookup yields CDR1 SGHRS and CDR2 YFSETQ. The CDR3 consists of 13 residues. The V and J ends lost 7 bases and 2 bases respectively, with 12 bases between them. The CDR3 loop is CASRKGLQETQYF. The DNA for the CDR3 is TGCGCCAGCCGTAAAGGACTACAAGAGACCCAGTACTTC.

The chain uses TRBV30 and TRBJ1-1; D not resolved. The CDR3 extends over 15 amino acids. V dropped 0 bases and J dropped 0 bases, with 11 bases sitting between them. The V gene's germline CDR1 is GTSNPN and CDR2 SVGIG (reference sequence). DNA for the CDR3: TGTGCCTGGAGTGTAGGCCAGAACTTGAACACTGAAGCTTTCTTT. It is translated as CAWSVGQNLNTEAFF.

This clonotype was counted only a few times. The J gene is TRBJ2-5, the V gene TRBV7-3, with D maybe TRBD2 (7 bases). V was trimmed by 2 bases and J by 1 base, leaving 14 bases between them. The CDR3 loop spans 16 amino acids. Germline assignment: CDR1 SGHTA and CDR2 FQGTGA. This CDR3 reads CASSLSPGGSQETQYF. The CDR3 nucleotides are TGTGCCAGCAGCTTATCTCCGGGGGGCTCCCAAGAGACCCAGTACTTC.

J is TRBJ1-2 and V is TRBV29-1; D gene ambiguous. The germline V and J ends were trimmed by 3 bases and 3 bases, with 14 bases remaining between them. The CDR3 covers 14 residues. Germline CDR1 reads SQVTM; CDR2 reads ANQGSEA. The CDR3, as DNA: TGCAGCGTTGATCCCTACGGTGACCACTATGGCTACACCTTC. Its protein product is CSVDPYGDHYGYTF.

This clonotype has just a few counts. The chain has TRBV20-1 and TRBJ1-1; 7 nucleotides line up with TRBD1. This CDR3 is 11 amino acids long. In germline, CDR1 is DFQATT, CDR2 SNEGSKA (reference sequence). V lost 3 bases to trimming and J lost 10 bases; unmatched junction nucleotides: 5. The CDR3 sequence: CSARTGPGAFF. The CDR3 nucleotides read TGCAGTGCTAGGACAGGGCCAGGAGCTTTCTTT.

This clonotype was detected a few times. The V call is TRBV6-2 or TRBV6-3, the J call TRBJ1-5; TRBD1 might be the D (5 bases). The CDR3 has 15 amino acids. V lost 5 bases and J 4 bases, leaving 15 bases between the germline ends. The germline V gene has CDR1 MNHEY and CDR2 SVGEGT. The CDR3 region has the DNA TGTGCCAGCAGTACAGGTCTTGGCTTAAATCAGCCCCAGCATTTT. It yields the protein CASSTGLGLNQPQHF.

V usage is TRBV5-5 and J usage is TRBJ2-5, with 7 bases that match TRBD1. Per the germline V gene, CDR1 is SGHKS and CDR2 is YYEKEE (reference sequence). The length of the CDR3 is 13 residues. The V segment lost 4 bases and the J segment 6 bases; nucleotides outside the gene matches: 6. In DNA form, the CDR3 reads TGTGCCAGCAGCCTGGGGACAGCAAAGACCCAGTACTTC. It translates to CASSLGTAKTQYF. Looking up the rest from reference TRBV5-5 and TRBJ2-5 gives the full variable domain: DAGVTQSPTHLIKTRGQQVTLRCSPISGHKSVSWYQQVLGQGPQFIFQYYEKEERGRGNFPDRFSARQFPNYSSELNVNALLLGDSALYLCASSLGTAKTQYFGPGTRLLVL.

The V and J genes are TRBV3-1 and TRBJ1-2; D possibly corresponds to TRBD1 (6 bases). V lost 4 bases, J lost 4 bases, and 19 bases lay in between. The CDR3 has 16 amino acids. Germline V gene sequence: CDR1 LGHDT, CDR2 YNNKEL (reference sequence). As DNA, the CDR3 is TGTGCCAGCAGCCGGACAGCCCATGCGGGATCCTATGGCTACACCTTC. It specifies CASSRTAHAGSYGYTF.

The chain combines TRBV6-1 with TRBJ2-1; no clear D. Germline CDR1 reads MNHNS; CDR2 reads SASEGT. The CDR3 covers 12 residues. V was shortened by 2 bases and J by 6 bases, with 5 bases between the two germline ends. CDR3 nucleotide sequence: TGTGCCAGCAGTGAAAGACCCAATGAGCAGTTCTTC. It codes for CASSERPNEQFF.

This chain connects TRBV25-1 to TRBJ2-3; D not resolved. V was clipped by 3 bases and J by 1 base, with 14 bases between them. This CDR3 is built from 16 residues. Germline values: CDR1 MGHDK, CDR2 SYGVNS. In nucleotides, the CDR3 is TGTGCCAGCAGTGATTGGCAGGCCCAACGCACAGATACGCAGTATTTT. It is translated as CASSDWQAQRTDTQYF.

CDR3 bases: TGCGCCAGCGCCCCTAATCCGTACAATGAGCAGTTCTTC. Translation: CASAPNPYNEQFF. The chain couples TRBV4-1 to TRBJ2-1; D remains unclear. Deletions cut 8 bases from V and 4 bases from J, with 12 bases between. The length of the CDR3 is 13 residues. Germline-derived CDR1 and CDR2 are MGHRA and YSYEKL.

The V call is TRBV4-3, the J call TRBJ1-2; 9 bases map to TRBD1. V shed 1 base, J shed 6 bases, and the junction held 3 bases outside the gene matches. CDR3 length: 14 amino acids. The V gene's germline CDR1 is LGHNA and CDR2 YSLEER. The CDR3 DNA follows: TGCGCCAGCAGCCAAGCCGGGACAGGGAATGGCTACACCTTC. This sequence encodes CASSQAGTGNGYTF.

This clonotype has a handful of counts. J is TRBJ2-7 and V is TRBV3-1; tentatively, D is TRBD2 (5 bases). The CDR3 has 13 residues. The germline V and J ends were trimmed by 1 base and 6 bases, with 10 bases remaining between them. CDR1 and CDR2 (germline): LGHDT, YNNKEL (reference sequence). CDR3 amino acids: CASSQGPGSEQYF. CDR3 coding DNA: TGTGCCAGCAGCCAAGGCCCGGGGAGCGAGCAGTACTTC.

Only a few counts were recorded for this clonotype. The J gene is TRBJ1-5, the V gene TRBV15; 11 positions match TRBD1. The V and J ends lost 1 base and 6 bases, in that order; junction bases with no gene match: 5. Germline CDR1 and CDR2: LNHNV and YYDKDF (reference sequence). This CDR3 region has 16 residues. The CDR3 DNA reads as TGTGCCACCAGCAGAGCCCTTGGGACAGGGGGTCAGCCCCAGCATTTT. Its translation is CATSRALGTGGQPQHF.

This clonotype was detected a few times. The V gene is TRBV5-1, the J gene TRBJ2-2; 7 positions match TRBD1. CDR1 is SGHRS, CDR2 YFSETQ, per germline. The CDR3 contains 15 residues. The V and J ends lost 4 bases and 1 base, in that order; junction bases with no gene match: 4. The CDR3 sequence: CASSLRTGNTGELFF. CDR3 sequence (DNA): TGCGCCAGCAGCCTCCGGACAGGGAACACCGGGGAGCTGTTTTTT.

The chain has TRBV20-1 and TRBJ1-2; a possible D gene is TRBD1 (5 bases). Trimming stripped 0 bases from V and 8 bases from J, with 10 bases between. The CDR3 spans 12 residues. Germline assignment: CDR1 DFQATT and CDR2 SNEGSKA (reference sequence). This CDR3 is CSARDGTGGYTF. The CDR3 DNA reads TGCAGTGCTAGAGATGGGACGGGGGGCTACACCTTC.

This chain uses TRBV6-5 with TRBJ1-2; D remains ambiguous. Germline CDR1 and CDR2: MNHEY and SVGAGI. V was clipped by 8 bases and J by 3 bases, with 16 bases between them. CDR3 length equals 14 residues. The CDR3 loop reads CASAHESGYYGYTF. The CDR3, as DNA: TGTGCCAGCGCCCATGAATCGGGCTACTATGGCTACACCTTC.

This clonotype occurred a few times. This rearrangement joins TRBV5-1 to TRBJ2-3, with 8 bases matching TRBD2. Germline values: CDR1 SGHRS, CDR2 YFSETQ. V shed 0 bases, J shed 6 bases, and the junction held 12 bases outside the gene matches. This CDR3 contains 17 residues. The chain's CDR3 is CASSLALSGGREDTQYF. The CDR3, as DNA: TGCGCCAGCAGCTTGGCCCTCTCGGGGGGGCGGGAGGATACGCAGTATTTT. Full variable domain (remainder filled in from reference TRBV5-1 and TRBJ2-3): KAGVTQTPRYLIKTRGQQVTLSCSPISGHRSVSWYQQTPGQGLQFLFEYFSETQRNKGNFPGRFSGRQFSNSRSEMNVSTLELGDSALYLCASSLALSGGREDTQYFGPGTRLTVL.

The sample holds a few counts of this clonotype. The rearrangement links TRBV7-8 to TRBJ2-5; 10 bases fit TRBD2. The CDR3 runs 14 residues. Germline V gives CDR1 SGHVS, CDR2 FQNEAQ. V lost 2 bases, J lost 6 bases, and 3 bases stayed unmatched. Here the CDR3 reads CASSLSGGGKTQYF. The CDR3, as DNA: TGTGCCAGCAGCTTAAGCGGGGGGGGAAAGACCCAGTACTTC.